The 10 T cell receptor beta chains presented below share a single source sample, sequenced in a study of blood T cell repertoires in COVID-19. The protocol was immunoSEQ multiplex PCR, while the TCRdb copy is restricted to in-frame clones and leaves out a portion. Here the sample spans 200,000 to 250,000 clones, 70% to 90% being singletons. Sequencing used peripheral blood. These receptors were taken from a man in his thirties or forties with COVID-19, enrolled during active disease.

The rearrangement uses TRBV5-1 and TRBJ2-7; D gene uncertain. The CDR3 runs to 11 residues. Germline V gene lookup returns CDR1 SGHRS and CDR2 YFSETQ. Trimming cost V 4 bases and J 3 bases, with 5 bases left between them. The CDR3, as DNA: TGCGCCAGCAGCAATAACTACGAGCAGTACTTC. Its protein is CASSNNYEQYF.

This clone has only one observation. CDR3 protein: CASRDRGSETQYF. Here the CDR3 DNA reads TGTGCCAGCAGAGACAGGGGGTCGGAGACCCAGTACTTC. V and J are TRBV6-5 and TRBJ2-5; TRBD1 aligns across 9 bases. With V trimmed by 6 bases and J by 5 bases, 4 bases remained unmatched. CDR3 length: 13 residues. Germline assignment: CDR1 MNHEY and CDR2 SVGAGI.

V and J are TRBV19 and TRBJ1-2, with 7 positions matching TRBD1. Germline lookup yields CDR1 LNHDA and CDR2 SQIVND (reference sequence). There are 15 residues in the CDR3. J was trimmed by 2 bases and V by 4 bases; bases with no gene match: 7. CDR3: CASSTHRGVNYGYTF. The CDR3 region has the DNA TGTGCCAGTAGTACCCACAGGGGAGTAAACTATGGCTACACCTTC. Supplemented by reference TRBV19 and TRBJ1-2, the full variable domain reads DGGITQSPKYLFRKEGQNVTLSCEQNLNHDAMYWYRQDPGQGLRLIYYSQIVNDFQKGDIAEGYSVSREKKESFPLTVTSAQKNPTAFYLCASSTHRGVNYGYTFGSGTRLTVV.

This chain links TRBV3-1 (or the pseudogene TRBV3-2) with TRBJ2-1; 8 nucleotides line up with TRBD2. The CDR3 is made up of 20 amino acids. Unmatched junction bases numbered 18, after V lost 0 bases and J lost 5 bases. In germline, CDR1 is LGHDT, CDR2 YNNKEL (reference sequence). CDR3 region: CASSQDRSCTSGVLNNEQFF. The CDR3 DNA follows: TGTGCCAGCAGCCAAGATCGTTCGTGCACTAGCGGAGTCTTAAACAATGAGCAGTTCTTC.

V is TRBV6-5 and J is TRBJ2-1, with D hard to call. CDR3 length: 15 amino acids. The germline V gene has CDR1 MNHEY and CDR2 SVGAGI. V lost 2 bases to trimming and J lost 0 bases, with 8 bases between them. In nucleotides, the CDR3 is TGTGCCAGCAGTTACATTGGCGGCTCCTACAATGAGCAGTTCTTC. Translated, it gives CASSYIGGSYNEQFF.

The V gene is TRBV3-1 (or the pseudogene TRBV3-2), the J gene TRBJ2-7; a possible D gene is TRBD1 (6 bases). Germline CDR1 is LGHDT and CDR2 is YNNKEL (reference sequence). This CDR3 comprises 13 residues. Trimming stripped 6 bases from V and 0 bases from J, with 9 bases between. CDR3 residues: CASSTRGSYEQYF. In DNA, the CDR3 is TGTGCCAGCAGTACCAGGGGCTCCTACGAGCAGTACTTC.

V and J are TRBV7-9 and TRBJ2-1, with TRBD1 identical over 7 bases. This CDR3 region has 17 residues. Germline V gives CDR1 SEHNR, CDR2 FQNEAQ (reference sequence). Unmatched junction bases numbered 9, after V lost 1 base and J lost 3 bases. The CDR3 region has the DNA TGTGCCAGCAGCTTAGGGCCCGGGACAGAATTCTACAATGAGCAGTTCTTC. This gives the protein CASSLGPGTEFYNEQFF.

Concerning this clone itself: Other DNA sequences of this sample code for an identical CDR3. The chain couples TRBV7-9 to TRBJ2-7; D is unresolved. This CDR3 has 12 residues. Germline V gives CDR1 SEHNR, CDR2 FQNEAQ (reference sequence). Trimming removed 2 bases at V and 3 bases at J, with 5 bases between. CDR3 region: CASSLRVYEQYF. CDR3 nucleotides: TGTGCCAGCAGCTTACGAGTCTACGAGCAGTACTTC.

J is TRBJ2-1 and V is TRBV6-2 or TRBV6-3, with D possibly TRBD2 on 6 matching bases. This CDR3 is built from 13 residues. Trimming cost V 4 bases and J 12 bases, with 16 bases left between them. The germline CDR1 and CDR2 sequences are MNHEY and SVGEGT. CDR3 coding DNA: TGTGCCAGCAGTTCCACCGAGGGACTCCGGCAGTTCTTC. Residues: CASSSTEGLRQFF.

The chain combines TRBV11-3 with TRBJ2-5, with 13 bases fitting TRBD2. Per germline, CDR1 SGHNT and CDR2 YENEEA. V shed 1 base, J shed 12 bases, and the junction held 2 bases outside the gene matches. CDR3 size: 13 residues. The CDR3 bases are TGTGCCAGCAGCTTAGGACTAGCGGGAGGCAAGTACTTC. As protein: CASSLGLAGGKYF.